Listed here are 5 T cell receptor delta chains from one sample, sequenced in a study of gamma delta lymphoproliferative disorders and STAT genes. Genomic DNA from isolated PBMCs served as the sequencing template. TCRdb reapplied CATT to the multiplex PCR reads. The sample lists about 1,600 delta-chain clones, roughly 1.3% occurring once. Sequencing was performed on blood. The receptors were gathered from a human donor in good health.

In this sample, this clone turned up a few times. This DNA's translation and the protein TCRdb lists, from a much larger clone, do not match at residue 16, likely due to a read error; the protein shown is translated from the DNA. This chain joins TRDV1 and TRDJ1; 12 nucleotides align to TRDD3. Germline-derived CDR1 and CDR2 are TSWWSYY and QGS. The CDR3 is 22 amino acids. J lost 0 bases, V lost 2 bases, and 19 bases had no gene match. The CDR3 DNA follows: TGTGCTCTTGGGGAAGGGGGATATGACCCTGGGGGATACGAAGAGTACACCGATAAACTCATCTTT. It translates to CALGEGGYDPGGYEEYTDKLIF.

In regard to this clone: A far more abundant clone sits one base away, making this likely a read error. The same CDR3 can be traced to other DNA sequences in this sample. The V and J genes are TRDV2 and TRDJ3; 10 bases are shared with TRDD3. The CDR3 covers 22 residues. CDR1 GEAIGNYY and CDR2 EKD come from the germline V gene. The CDR3 coding sequence is TGCGCCTGTGACACCGTTCCGGGGGATACGCGGTCGAACTCCTGGGACACCCGACAGATGTTTTTC. Its translation: CACDTVPGDTRSNSWDTRQMFF.

This clone was observed a few times. TCRdb's entry gives the protein of a much larger clone, which mismatches this DNA's translation at residue 5, likely from a read error; the protein reported here is translated from the DNA. The chain has TRDV1 and TRDJ1; D is perhaps TRDD3 (5 bases). Germline V CDR1 and CDR2: TSWWSYY, QGS. This CDR3 comprises 20 residues. V was cut by 4 bases and J by 0 bases, with 27 bases left in between. CDR3 nucleotides: TGTGCTCTTGGGGGATTTCAACCAACTACGTTCTGGGTCTACACCGATAAACTCATCTTT. It specifies CALGGFQPTTFWVYTDKLIF.

The table lists this clone with a few counts. This DNA's translation differs at residue 9 from TCRdb's protein, which comes from a much larger clone; a read error is likely, and the protein shown is translated from the DNA. This chain links TRDV2 with TRDJ1, with 8 bases that match TRDD3. The CDR3 extends over 15 amino acids. With V trimmed by 3 bases and J by 0 bases, 5 bases remained unmatched. CDR1 GEAIGNYY and CDR2 EKD come from the germline V gene. The CDR3 loop reads CACDQLGGNTDKLIF. In DNA form, the CDR3 reads TGTGCCTGTGACCAACTGGGGGGCAACACCGATAAACTCATCTTT.

There are a few counts of this clone. With a far larger clone one base away, a read error is the likely cause. Distinct nucleotide sequences in the sample also encode this CDR3. V and J are TRDV2 and TRDJ1; a weak D match, TRDD3 (6 bases). Germline V gene sequence: CDR1 GEAIGNYY, CDR2 EKD. The CDR3 covers 15 residues. CDR3 nucleotides: TGTGCCTGTGACGACCTGGGGTCTCACACTGATAAACTCATCTTT. Amino acid sequence: CACDDLGSHTDKLIF.